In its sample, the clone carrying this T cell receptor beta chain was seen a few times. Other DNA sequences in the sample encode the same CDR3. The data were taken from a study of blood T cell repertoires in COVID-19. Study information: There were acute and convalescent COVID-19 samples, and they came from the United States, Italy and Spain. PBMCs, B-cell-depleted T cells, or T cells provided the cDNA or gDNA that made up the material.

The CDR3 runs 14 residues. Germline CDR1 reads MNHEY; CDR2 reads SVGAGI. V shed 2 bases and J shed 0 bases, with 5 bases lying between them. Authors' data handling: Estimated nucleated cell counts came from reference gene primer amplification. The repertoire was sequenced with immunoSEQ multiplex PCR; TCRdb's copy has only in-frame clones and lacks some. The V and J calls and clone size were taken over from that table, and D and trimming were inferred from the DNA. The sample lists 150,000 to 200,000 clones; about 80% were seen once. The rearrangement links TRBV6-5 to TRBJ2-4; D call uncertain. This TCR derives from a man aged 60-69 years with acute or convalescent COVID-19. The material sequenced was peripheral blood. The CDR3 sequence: CASSYGRAKNIQYF. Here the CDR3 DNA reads TGTGCCAGCAGTTACGGCAGAGCCAAAAACATTCAGTACTTC.